This paragraph covers one T cell receptor (beta chain) sequence. Its specific antigen is unknown. The sample holds no much larger clone one base away, and base qualities are not on file. The collaborating institutions used their own protocols to collect whole blood in K2EDTA tubes. For TCRbeta analysis, collaborators shipped samples in one of three forms: frozen whole blood, isolated PBMCs, or DNA extracted from either of those sample types. The sample is drawn from a study of blood T cell repertoires in COVID-19 (dated by TCRdb to between 2020 and 2021). Describing the broader study: Samples from collaborators originated in the United States, Italy and Spain and spanned both the acute and convalescent phases of COVID-19. The samples were drawn from the first 160 participants of the ongoing ImmuneRACE study and from under 1,500 subjects provided by 6 global collaborators. HLA class I and class II types, where available, came from metadata supplied by the sample provider rather than from assay-based typing. Subjects who had been exposed to COVID-19, were actively infected with it, or had recovered from it provided the deeply sampled blood TCRbeta repertoires that made up the dataset. The material from the prospective study consisted of cDNA or gDNA derived from T cells, B-cell-depleted T cells, or PBMCs. The repertoires were released in a freely available public database meant as a resource for research on the immune response to SARS-CoV-2. Sample metadata almost always included a de-identified subject ID, COVID-19 status, age in years and sex.

The CDR3 numbers 14 residues from cysteine through phenylalanine. Left in the record is the CDR3 DNA by itself, 42 bases read in frame from the first base. CDR1 and CDR2 are drawn from the germline V gene (reference sequence): LNHDA, SQIVND. A distance of 11 bases separates the germline ends of V and J, which lose 3 bases and 3 bases respectively. TCRbeta CDR3 regions were amplified from genomic DNA using the immunoSEQ Assay, a bias-controlled multiplex PCR. The study's own analysis went as follows. The number of nucleated cells in each sample was estimated by amplification of reference gene primers within the assay. Sequence reads were collapsed and filtered to measure the absolute abundance of every unique TCRbeta CDR3 rearrangement. For each sample, productive Simpson clonality was calculated as the square root of Simpson's diversity index over productive rearrangements. TCRdb stores this immuneACCESS table with in-frame sequences only. Part of the clones is absent; in the studies checked, under half of the shortfall reflects unresolved V genes, and no reason is known for the rest. V and J calls and clone size follow that table, whereas D and trimming were derived from the DNA. For this sample the table gives about 130,000 clones, of which about 80% were detected only once. Together, the top ten hold around 4.1% of the sample.

General findings and caveats noted by the study authors: How much clinical and demographic metadata was included differed by source and by participant, and the metadata was provided uncurated.

The sequenced sample was peripheral blood. The receptor's source is a woman between 50 and 59 years old with acute or convalescent COVID-19. The V and J genes are TRBV19 and TRBJ1-2; the D gene is not confidently resolved. The DNA is as follows: TGTGCCAGTAGTATTATATCGACTGACTATGGCTACACCTTC. This encodes CASSIISTDYGYTF.